This is a list of T cell receptor beta chains from one sample in a study of molecular identifiers for immune sequencing clone quantification. TCRdb re-called the PCR reads through MiXCR, storing one row per CDR3 protein. The sample has approximately 500,000 distinct CDR3 sequences, roughly a fifth seen once. The sample comprised naive CD8+ T cells from blood, with Jurkat cell RNA spiked in. The receptors derive from a human donor in good health. Some libraries in this study had Jurkat cell RNA spiked in. Both conserved end residues are part of each CDR3. A D gene is named only where the DNA matches it firmly. A clone size is listed for some rows: how often the clone was seen (once, few, many), or a class if it is expanded.

j_call,v_call,d_call,clone_size,cdr3_nt,cdr3_aa
TRBJ2-7,TRBV4-2,TRBD2,many,TGTGCCAGCAGCCAAGAACCGGTCCGAGGGACTAACTCCTACGAGCAGTACTTC,CASSQEPVRGTNSYEQYF
TRBJ2-2,TRBV28,NA,few,TGTGCCACTTCTACTACCGGCGGGGAGCTGTTTTTT,CATSTTGGELFF
TRBJ2-7,TRBV7-6,NA,many,TGTGCCAGCAGCTTAGCCGCGACTGGCTACGAGCAGTACTTC,CASSLAATGYEQYF
TRBJ2-7,TRBV6-2/TRBV6-3,NA,few,TGTGCCAGCAGTCACGTCTACGAGCAGTACTTC,CASSHVYEQYF
TRBJ1-1,TRBV27,TRBD1,NA,TGTGCCAGCAGCACTAGGACAGGGACGAACACTGAAGCTTTCTTT,CASSTRTGTNTEAFF
TRBJ1-1,TRBV20-1,NA,many,TGCAGTGCTAGAGGGGGGGCCACTGAAGCTTTCTTT,CSARGGATEAFF
TRBJ2-7,TRBV4-1,TRBD2,NA,TGCGCCAGCAGCCTAAGCGGGAGGGCCGGCGAGCAGTACTTC,CASSLSGRAGEQYF
TRBJ2-7,TRBV14,NA,NA,TGTGCCAGCAGCCAAGGAGCTAGCCGGCACTACGAGCAGTACTTC,CASSQGASRHYEQYF
TRBJ2-7,TRBV7-9,NA,NA,TGTGCCAGCAGCCTCGGTGGGGATCTTTACGAGCAGTACTTC,CASSLGGDLYEQYF
TRBJ2-3,TRBV20-1,TRBD2,many,TGCAGTGCTAGAGATTCTGTAAGGGCGGGAGCCACAGATACGCAGTATTTT,CSARDSVRAGATDTQYF
TRBJ2-7,TRBV30,TRBD1,many,TGTGCCTGGATTTTGGCAGGGGGTTACGAGCAGTACTTC,CAWILAGGYEQYF
TRBJ2-3,TRBV6-5,TRBD2,many,TGTGCCAGCAGTGCTAGCGGGAGGGCCCTCGCAGATACGCAGTATTTT,CASSASGRALADTQYF
TRBJ2-1,TRBV11-2,TRBD2,NA,TGTGCCAGCAGCTTAGACGGGAGGGGGTTCAATGAGCAGTTCTTC,CASSLDGRGFNEQFF
TRBJ2-2,TRBV27,NA,many,TGTGCCAGCAGTTTATTAAAGCCCGCAGGGGCCGGGGAGCTGTTTTTT,CASSLLKPAGAGELFF
TRBJ1-5,TRBV27,TRBD1,many,TGTGCCAGCAGTCAGACAGGGGGCGGACAGCCCCAGCATTTT,CASSQTGGGQPQHF
TRBJ2-5,TRBV12-5,NA,few,TGTGCTAGTGGTTTGTCGGGCCATGTGACCCAGTACTTC,CASGLSGHVTQYF
TRBJ2-1,TRBV29-1,NA,many,TGCAGCGTTATGGTTGACAATGAGCAGTTCTTC,CSVMVDNEQFF
TRBJ2-1,TRBV19,NA,few,TGTGCCAGTAGTATAATACAGTCCCATGGCAATGAGCAGTTCTTC,CASSIIQSHGNEQFF
TRBJ1-5,TRBV7-9,NA,many,TGTGCCAGCAGCCAGGGAGTCAATCAGCCCCAGCATTTT,CASSQGVNQPQHF
TRBJ2-5,TRBV19,NA,many,TGTGCCAGTAGAGGCGATCAAGAGACCCAGTACTTC,CASRGDQETQYF
TRBJ1-3,TRBV12-3/TRBV12-4,NA,few,TGTGCCAGCAGTTTTTCCTCGGTTTTACCCCTGGAAAACACCATATATTTT,CASSFSSVLPLENTIYF
TRBJ2-5,TRBV7-9,NA,few,TGTGCCAGCAGCTTTGTGGGGGTTCAAGAGACCCAGTACTTC,CASSFVGVQETQYF
TRBJ2-3,TRBV24-1,NA,few,TGTGCCACAGGACCCACTAGCATCGACACAGATACGCAGTATTTT,CATGPTSIDTDTQYF
TRBJ2-3,TRBV30,TRBD2,many,TGTGCCCATCTAGCGGGGGACACAGATACGCAGTATTTT,CAHLAGDTDTQYF
TRBJ1-1,TRBV10-3,NA,few,TGTGCCATCAGTGATGTTAGGGGGAACACTGAAGCTTTCTTT,CAISDVRGNTEAFF
TRBJ2-7,TRBV4-3,NA,few,TGCGCCAGCAGCCCACAACAGGGCTACTACGAGCAGTACTTC,CASSPQQGYYEQYF
TRBJ2-1,TRBV4-1,NA,many,TGCGCCAGCAGCCAAGAAGCACTAGCCCAGGCCCATGAGCAGTTCTTC,CASSQEALAQAHEQFF
TRBJ1-5,TRBV4-3,TRBD1,many,TGCGCCAGCAGCCTGGACAGGGATTATAGCAATCAGCCCCAGCATTTT,CASSLDRDYSNQPQHF
TRBJ1-1,TRBV28,NA,NA,TGTGCCAGCAGTTTCTCCCCCCCCACTGAAGCTTTCTTT,CASSFSPPTEAFF